This T cell receptor (beta chain) was obtained from a study of blood T cells in healthy people across ages. It was with a sample-barcoded 5' primer and a J-beta primer mix that a second PCR of about 6 to 11 cycles was run. TCRdb reanalysed the 5' RACE reads using MiXCR and keeps one entry per CDR3 protein. The top ten hold about 19% of the sample, which has fewer than 1,000,000 distinct CDR3 sequences, 44% seen once. The germline V gene encodes CDR1 SGHDN and CDR2 FVKESK. Trimming took 0 bases from V and 7 from J, leaving 10 bases between them. The CDR3 covers 14 residues. This clonotype was seen only once.

The gene calls are TRBV14 and TRBJ2-1; perhaps TRBD2 as D (6 bases). The source material was blood. The clonotype originates from a man in his 60s in good health. This chain's CDR3 is CASSQDSGVNEQFF. CDR3 bases: TGTGCCAGCAGCCAAGATTCGGGGGTAAATGAGCAGTTCTTC.